This TCR beta chain was sequenced in a study of regulatory T cells in long-lasting Graves disease. Through Arm-PCR of CDR3 regions and iRepertoire HTBI primers, TCR beta libraries were built. TCRdb processed the multiplex PCR reads anew with MiXCR; each CDR3 protein has one entry. This sample has roughly 360,000 distinct CDR3 sequences, with 10% to 15% found just once. The CDR3 spans 13 residues. Trimming cost V 4 bases and J 7 bases, with 13 bases left between them. This clonotype was detected ten times or more. As for time point: newly diagnosed GD, antithyroid drugs for less than 3 months. The TCR library used RNA extracted from PBMCs. These same data were also listed under a study on T cells in Graves' hyperthyroidism and ophthalmopathy.

This chain uses TRBV12-3 or TRBV12-4 with TRBJ1-1, with D uncertain. This specimen consisted of peripheral blood mononuclear cells (PBMCs), obtained at new diagnosis, from a patient treated with antithyroid drugs. The clonotype comes from a woman aged 18-29 years with Graves disease. CDR3 sequence (DNA): TGTGCCAGCAGTTACCCGTGGCTAAGTGAAGCTTTCTTT. Its translation is CASSYPWLSEAFF.